These 28 T cell receptor beta chains came from one sample sequenced in a study of shared clonotypes between healthy human individuals. Clones were read by immunoSEQ multiplex PCR, and TCRdb kept only the in-frame ones, dropping some. Of over a million clones listed, around three quarters are singletons. The specimen was memory CD4+ T cells from PBMCs. Subset specified: CD45RA-negative fraction. All receptors derive from a man younger than 35 in good health. Some clones in this sample may be carry-over from other donors' samples.

Only a few counts were recorded for this clone. The DNA of the CDR3 is TGTGCCAGCAGTTTGAGGGGCCCCTACGAGCAGTACTTC. Protein sequence: CASSLRGPYEQYF. This chain connects TRBV6-5 to TRBJ2-7; TRBD1 or TRBD2 may be the D gene (5 bases each). Trimming stripped 4 bases from V and 2 bases from J, with 9 bases between. CDR1 MNHEY and CDR2 SVGAGI come from the germline V gene. This CDR3 region has 13 residues.

The V and J genes are TRBV5-4 and TRBJ2-1, with 13 bases that match TRBD2. This CDR3 has 15 amino acids. Germline CDR1 reads SGHNT; CDR2 reads YYREEE (reference sequence). J lost 9 bases, V lost 0 bases, and 3 bases had no gene match. CDR3: CASSLVGTSGIEQFF. The CDR3 DNA reads TGTGCCAGCAGCTTGGTTGGGACTAGCGGGATTGAGCAGTTCTTC.

This chain uses TRBV4-3 with TRBJ2-7; 7 bases are a match to TRBD2. This CDR3 has 17 residues. J gave up 3 bases and V 1 base, and 12 bases lay outside the gene matches. CDR1 LGHNA and CDR2 YSLEER come from the germline V gene. CDR3 coding DNA: TGCGCCAGCAGCCAAGGGGCGGGGGTTGGCGGGGACTACGAGCAGTACTTC. Encoded protein: CASSQGAGVGGDYEQYF.

A remark on this clone: In the same sample, other DNA sequences code for this CDR3. V is TRBV18 and J is TRBJ2-7, with 7 bases identical to TRBD1. The CDR3 spans 15 residues. V gave up 0 bases and J gave up 0 bases; unmatched junction bases: 2. Germline CDR1 reads KGHSH; CDR2 reads LQKENI. CDR3 protein: CASSPPGQSSYEQYF. CDR3 in DNA: TGTGCCAGCTCACCACCGGGACAGAGCTCCTACGAGCAGTACTTC.

Only a few counts were recorded for this clone. The rearrangement joins TRBV28 to TRBJ2-2; D may be TRBD1 or TRBD2 (6 bases each). Trimming took off 7 bases at V and 3 bases at J, with 15 bases between the two ends. The CDR3 loop spans 15 amino acids. Germline CDR1 and CDR2: MDHEN and SYDVKM. The CDR3 loop is CASTGGGGHTGELFF. DNA of the CDR3: TGTGCCAGCACCGGCGGTGGGGGGCACACCGGGGAGCTGTTTTTT. The whole variable domain, filled in from reference TRBV28 and TRBJ2-2, reads DVKVTQSSRYLVKRTGEKVFLECVQDMDHENMFWYRQDPGLGLRLIYFSYDVKMKEKGDIPEGYSVSREKKERFSLILESASTNQTSMYLCASTGGGGHTGELFFGEGSRLTVL.

This sequence joins TRBV18 and TRBJ2-5; D is undetermined. The CDR3 consists of 14 residues. The V end was cut by 6 bases, the J end by 5 bases, with 16 bases between. The germline CDR1 and CDR2 sequences are KGHSH and LQKENI. CDR3 sequence (DNA): TGTGCCAGCTCGAGCGACCAGGCGTCGGAGACCCAGTACTTC. Translating gives CASSSDQASETQYF.

The chain employs TRBV5-8 and TRBJ1-1, with no clear D. The CDR3 has 12 residues. Trimming shortened V by 10 bases and J by 4 bases, and 14 bases separated the two germline ends. Germline V CDR1 and CDR2: SGHTS, YDEGEE. The CDR3: CAHGRPGTEAFF. CDR3 nucleotides: TGTGCCCACGGGCGTCCGGGCACTGAAGCTTTCTTT.

The V call is TRBV5-6, the J call TRBJ2-3, with TRBD2 as a possible D gene (5 bases). Germline V gene data show CDR1 as SGHDT and CDR2 as YYEEEE. There are 14 residues in the CDR3. With 5 bases removed from V and 2 bases from J, the gap between germline ends came to 12 bases. The chain's CDR3 is CASRFSATTDTQYF. The CDR3 coding sequence is TGTGCCAGCAGATTTAGCGCGACCACAGATACGCAGTATTTT.

V is TRBV5-6 and J is TRBJ2-7; D might be TRBD1 (5 bases). This CDR3 is built from 14 residues. V lost 5 bases and J 0 bases, leaving 12 bases between the germline ends. Germline values: CDR1 SGHDT, CDR2 YYEEEE. The CDR3 nucleotides read TGTGCCAGCAGACTCAGGGCGGCCTCCTACGAGCAGTACTTC. Its protein product is CASRLRAASYEQYF.

The chain is built from TRBV4-1 and TRBJ2-1; a possible D gene is TRBD2 (6 bases). The ends were cut back, 1 base at V and 0 bases at J, with 10 bases in the middle. CDR1 is MGHRA, CDR2 YSYEKL, per germline. This CDR3 has 16 amino acids. CDR3 nucleotides: TGCGCCAGCAGCCAAGGAGGCGGGAACTCCTACAATGAGCAGTTCTTC. Translation gives CASSQGGGNSYNEQFF.

The table lists this clone with many counts. V is TRBV5-4 and J is TRBJ2-7; TRBD2 agrees at 9 bases. Per the germline V gene, CDR1 is SGHNT and CDR2 is YYREEE (reference sequence). The CDR3 is 15 amino acids. Trimming took 3 bases from V and 6 from J; bases not matched to a gene: 10. CDR3 DNA sequence: TGTGCCAGCAGCTCCGCGGGAGGGCCTGTCTCCGAGCAGTACTTC. Protein sequence: CASSSAGGPVSEQYF.

The CDR3 sequence is CAWDINLQGRNGYTF. The CDR3 coding sequence is TGTGCCTGGGATATTAATCTCCAGGGGAGGAATGGCTACACCTTC. The rearrangement uses TRBV30 and TRBJ1-2; tentative D call: TRBD1 (6 bases). CDR3 length: 15 residues. Germline V gives CDR1 GTSNPN, CDR2 SVGIG (reference sequence). With 5 bases removed from V and 6 bases from J, the gap between germline ends came to 22 bases.

Concerning this clone itself: A much larger clone lies one base from this, so it may be a read error. This CDR3 is also generated by other DNA sequences in the sample. The chain has TRBV10-2 and TRBJ2-7, with D perhaps matching TRBD2 (6 bases). V lost 3 bases and J 4 bases, leaving 13 bases between the germline ends. The length of the CDR3 is 14 residues. Germline V lookup: CDR1 WSHSY, CDR2 SAAADI. The CDR3 is CASSELGRDYEQYF. The CDR3 region has the DNA TGCGCCAGCAGTGAATTAGGGCGGGATTACGAGCAGTACTTC.

J is TRBJ1-1 and V is TRBV7-2, with a tentative D call TRBD1 (5 bases). The V and J ends lost 5 bases and 3 bases respectively, with 13 bases between them. CDR3 size: 14 residues. The germline V gene encodes CDR1 SGHTA and CDR2 FQGNSA. Here the CDR3 DNA reads TGTGCCAGCAGCCGGGGGTATTCCTACACTGAAGCTTTCTTT. It is translated as CASSRGYSYTEAFF.

V and J are TRBV18 and TRBJ2-2; unclear D gene. The length of the CDR3 is 12 residues. The V end lost 6 bases, the J end lost 4 bases, and 6 bases lay between the germline ends. Germline values: CDR1 KGHSH, CDR2 LQKENI. The CDR3 region has the DNA TGTGCCAGCTCCGAGCGCACCGGGGAGCTGTTTTTT. This gives the protein CASSERTGELFF.

V gene TRBV5-4 combines with J gene TRBJ2-5, with 8 bases lining up with TRBD1. V dropped 3 bases and J dropped 5; count of bases not matched to a gene: 9. This CDR3 comprises 15 residues. From germline, CDR1 is SGHNT and CDR2 YYREEE (reference sequence). The CDR3 region has the DNA TGTGCCAGCAGCTCCAGGACAGGGAGTTTGGAGACCCAGTACTTC. This codes for CASSSRTGSLETQYF.

The J gene is TRBJ2-5, the V gene TRBV29-1; D gene ambiguous. Germline CDR1 is SQVTM and CDR2 is ANQGSEA. V lost 8 bases and J lost 0, with 10 bases in between. The CDR3 loop spans 12 amino acids. The CDR3 DNA reads TGCAGCTCCCGGGCCCACCAAGAGACCCAGTACTTC. Translating it yields CSSRAHQETQYF.

The chain links TRBV18 to TRBJ1-5, with D hard to call. In germline, CDR1 is KGHSH, CDR2 LQKENI. The V gene lost 3 bases and the J gene lost 2 bases, with 11 bases spanning the gap. The CDR3 sequence is 15 residues long. The CDR3 reads CASSPQTSRNQPQHF. CDR3 in DNA: TGTGCCAGCTCACCTCAGACCAGCCGCAATCAGCCCCAGCATTTT.

This clone has only one observation. This sequence joins TRBV11-1 and TRBJ2-4; possible D gene TRBD2, 6 bases. Trimming cost V 3 bases and J 6 bases, with 9 bases left between them. Per the germline V gene, CDR1 is SGHAT and CDR2 is FQDESV (reference sequence). This CDR3 comprises 13 residues. CDR3 region: CASSFPGVNIQYF. The DNA for the CDR3 is TGTGCCAGCAGCTTTCCGGGAGTAAACATTCAGTACTTC. Looking up the rest from reference TRBV11-1 and TRBJ2-4 gives the full variable domain: EAEVAQSPRYKITEKSQAVAFWCDPISGHATLYWYRQILGQGPELLVQFQDESVVDDSQLPKDRFSAERLKGVDSTLKIQPAELGDSAMYLCASSFPGVNIQYFGAGTRLSVL.

The gene calls are TRBV5-4 and TRBJ2-3; D unresolved. This CDR3 is 14 amino acids long. Germline V gene sequence: CDR1 SGHNT, CDR2 YYREEE (reference sequence). The ends were cut back, 3 bases at V and 0 bases at J, with 8 bases in the middle. The chain's CDR3 is CASSSPDSTDTQYF. CDR3 coding DNA: TGTGCCAGCAGCTCGCCGGACAGCACAGATACGCAGTATTTT.

The chain recombines TRBV18 with TRBJ1-3; D not certain. V shed 5 bases and J shed 0 bases, with 8 bases lying between them. Germline-derived CDR1 and CDR2 are KGHSH and LQKENI. CDR3 length: 14 amino acids. CDR3 coding DNA: TGTGCCAGCTCAATTGAACCCTCTGGAAACACCATATATTTT. Translation: CASSIEPSGNTIYF.

The rearrangement uses TRBV11-2 and TRBJ2-5; D is perhaps TRBD1 (5 bases). V was clipped by 5 bases and J by 2 bases, with 12 bases between them. CDR3 length equals 14 residues. The germline CDR1 and CDR2 sequences are SGHAT and FQNNGV. The CDR3 DNA reads as TGTGCCAGCAGCCAACTGACAGCACAAGAGACCCAGTACTTC. Amino acids: CASSQLTAQETQYF.

V usage is TRBV30 and J usage is TRBJ1-4, with a tentative D call TRBD1 (5 bases). The CDR3 consists of 14 residues. V was clipped by 2 bases and J by 8 bases, with 15 bases between them. Germline V gives CDR1 GTSNPN, CDR2 SVGIG (reference sequence). DNA for the CDR3: TGTGCCTGGAGTCTATCCCAGGGCTGGGAAAAACTGTTTTTT. It translates to CAWSLSQGWEKLFF.

This clone was observed a few times. This chain connects TRBV4-1 to TRBJ1-3; 8 bases are a match to TRBD1. The CDR3 is made up of 15 amino acids. Germline values: CDR1 MGHRA, CDR2 YSYEKL. Trimming cost V 4 bases and J 4 bases; bases outside gene matches: 6. The CDR3, as DNA: TGCGCCAGCAGCCTACAGGGGGTTATGGGAAACACCATATATTTT. Translation gives CASSLQGVMGNTIYF.

This clone has ten or more counts. The identical CDR3 is also encoded by other nucleotide sequences in the sample. The CDR3 coding sequence is TGTGCCAGCAACAGGGGCACAGATACGCAGTATTTT. This codes for CASNRGTDTQYF. The rearrangement links TRBV25-1 to TRBJ2-3; D might be TRBD1 (6 bases). Germline-derived CDR1 and CDR2 are MGHDK and SYGVNS. This CDR3 has 12 amino acids. Trimming left V 7 bases short and J 1 base short, with 6 bases between.

For the CDR3, the DNA is TGTGCCTGGAGTGGAGACAGGGGGAATAGCAATCAGCCCCAGCATTTT. This codes for CAWSGDRGNSNQPQHF. The V gene is TRBV30, the J gene TRBJ1-5; 9 positions agree with TRBD1. The CDR3 spans 16 residues. The V segment lost 1 base and the J segment 0 bases; nucleotides outside the gene matches: 4. Germline CDR1 reads GTSNPN; CDR2 reads SVGIG (reference sequence).

A single count supports this clone. CDR3 region: CASSLLGTFSGNTIYF. In DNA, the CDR3 is TGTGCCAGCAGCTTACTGGGGACCTTCTCTGGAAACACCATATATTTT. V is TRBV5-6 and J is TRBJ1-3; TRBD1 is a possible D gene (5 bases). This CDR3 comprises 16 residues. Looked up from germline, CDR1 is SGHDT and CDR2 is YYEEEE. Deletions cut 2 bases from V and 0 bases from J, with 12 bases between.

The J gene is TRBJ2-7, the V gene TRBV28, with D tentatively TRBD1 (6 bases). Trimming left V 3 bases short and J 3 bases short, with 9 bases between. Germline loops: CDR1 MDHEN, CDR2 SYDVKM. The CDR3 sequence is 13 residues long. The CDR3 coding sequence is TGTGCCAGCAGTTTTCAGGGGAACTACGAGCAGTACTTC. Protein: CASSFQGNYEQYF. The full variable domain, rest sourced from reference TRBV28 and TRBJ2-7, is DVKVTQSSRYLVKRTGEKVFLECVQDMDHENMFWYRQDPGLGLRLIYFSYDVKMKEKGDIPEGYSVSREKKERFSLILESASTNQTSMYLCASSFQGNYEQYFGPGTRLTVT.